These 24 T cell receptor beta chains originate from one sample sequenced in a study of T cell repertoires in cytomegalovirus infection. TCRdb passed the reads through MiXCR, listing each CDR3 protein once. This table has 45,000 to 60,000 distinct CDR3 sequences, around a fifth appearing once. The antigens these receptors bind are not known. Sequenced material: CD8+ T cells from cultured PBMCs, taken from culture after CMV antigen stimulation. These receptors were collected from a human donor in good health (CMV status not recorded). Some clones in this sample may be carry-over from other donors' samples.

This chain connects TRBV20-1 to TRBJ2-1; TRBD2 matches 16 bases. The CDR3 length is 19 residues. Per germline, CDR1 DFQATT and CDR2 SNEGSKA (reference sequence). The trim removed 4 bases at V and 2 bases at J, leaving 11 bases unmatched. CDR3 sequence (DNA): TGCAGTGCTACTAAAATGGGACTAGCGGGAGGGCTTGCCTACAATGAGCAGTTCTTC. Its protein is CSATKMGLAGGLAYNEQFF.

This chain joins TRBV7-2 and TRBJ1-5, with D tentatively TRBD1 (6 bases). Germline V gene sequence: CDR1 SGHTA, CDR2 FQGNSA. The V end was cut by 1 base, the J end by 8 bases, with 15 bases between. This CDR3 contains 15 residues. The CDR3 sequence: CASSLDPGVEEPQHF. The DNA for the CDR3 is TGTGCCAGCAGCTTAGACCCAGGGGTGGAGGAGCCCCAGCATTTT. Combining the CDR3 with reference TRBV7-2 and TRBJ1-5 gives the whole variable domain GAGVSQSPSNKVTEKGKDVELRCDPISGHTALYWYRQSLGQGLEFLIYFQGNSAPDKSGLPSDRFSAERTGGSVSTLTIQRTQQEDSAVYLCASSLDPGVEEPQHFGDGTRLSIL.

This clonotype showed up just a few times. The chain joins TRBV7-2 to TRBJ2-1, with 8 bases that match TRBD2. Germline V gene lookup returns CDR1 SGHTA and CDR2 FQGNSA. CDR3 length: 18 amino acids. After removal of 1 base from V and 8 bases from J, the junction contained 16 bases not matched to a gene. CDR3 region: CASSLEWGSGARLDEQFF. The CDR3 region has the DNA TGTGCCAGCAGCTTAGAGTGGGGTAGCGGGGCCCGGTTGGATGAGCAGTTCTTC.

The chain links TRBV5-4 to TRBJ1-6; unclear D gene. Germline CDR1 SGHNT, CDR2 YYREEE (reference sequence). The ends were cut back, 3 bases at V and 14 bases at J, with 9 bases in the middle. This CDR3 is built from 11 residues. CDR3 sequence reads: CASSSGVTLHF. The CDR3 region has the DNA TGTGCCAGCAGCTCGGGAGTGACCCTCCACTTT.

The CDR3 spells CASSATGGNQPQHF. CDR3 bases: TGTGCCAGCAGCGCGACAGGGGGCAATCAGCCCCAGCATTTT. The chain uses TRBV9 and TRBJ1-5, with TRBD1 matching 8 bases. The CDR3 is 14 residues long. Germline V gene sequence: CDR1 SGDLS, CDR2 YYNGEE. With V trimmed by 3 bases and J by 2 bases, 1 base remained unmatched.

The rearrangement joins TRBV28 to TRBJ2-7; D might be TRBD1 or TRBD2, each matching 5 bases. V was clipped by 6 bases and J by 2 bases, with 17 bases between them. Germline V CDR1 and CDR2: MDHEN, SYDVKM. This CDR3 has 15 amino acids. DNA for the CDR3: TGTGCCAGCAGGCCCTTGGGGGAGACCCCCTACGAGCAGTACTTC. Protein product: CASRPLGETPYEQYF.

A few counts support this clonotype. This rearrangement joins TRBV7-9 to TRBJ1-2; 12 nucleotides line up with TRBD1. The CDR3 runs to 19 residues. V lost 5 bases, J lost 4 bases, and 17 bases stayed unmatched. Germline lookup yields CDR1 SEHNR and CDR2 FQNEAQ (reference sequence). The CDR3 loop is CASSPLAGTGGMEVYGYTF. The CDR3 DNA reads as TGTGCCAGCAGCCCACTCGCCGGGACAGGGGGCATGGAGGTCTATGGCTACACCTTC.

This chain links TRBV4-1 with TRBJ2-5, with D perhaps being TRBD1 or TRBD2 (5 bases each). Per germline, CDR1 MGHRA and CDR2 YSYEKL. Between the trimmed V and J ends, which lost 4 bases and 1 base, there was a span of 19 bases. The CDR3 runs 17 residues. CDR3: CASSRSFGGSGQETQYF. Here the CDR3 DNA reads TGCGCCAGCAGCCGGTCTTTTGGGGGAAGCGGCCAAGAGACCCAGTACTTC.

This clonotype was detected a few times. V is TRBV6-2 or TRBV6-3 and J is TRBJ2-1; D ambiguous. V dropped 0 bases and J dropped 4 bases, with 13 bases sitting between them. The CDR3 consists of 16 residues. Germline V gene sequence: CDR1 MNHEY, CDR2 SVGEGT. The CDR3 region is CASSYSQSLRYNEQFF. For the CDR3, the DNA is TGTGCCAGCAGTTACTCCCAAAGCTTGAGGTACAATGAGCAGTTCTTC.

There are a few counts of this clonotype. The rearrangement joins TRBV7-2 to TRBJ2-5; 10 nucleotides align to TRBD1. CDR1 and CDR2 (germline): SGHTA, FQGNSA. The CDR3 consists of 15 residues. The V segment lost 4 bases and the J segment 5 bases; nucleotides outside the gene matches: 7. The CDR3 sequence is CASSYTGTGDETQYF. CDR3 DNA sequence: TGTGCCAGCAGCTACACCGGGACAGGGGATGAGACCCAGTACTTC. Variable domain in full (rest from reference TRBV7-2 and TRBJ2-5): GAGVSQSPSNKVTEKGKDVELRCDPISGHTALYWYRQSLGQGLEFLIYFQGNSAPDKSGLPSDRFSAERTGGSVSTLTIQRTQQEDSAVYLCASSYTGTGDETQYFGPGTRLLVL.

V and J are TRBV28 and TRBJ2-1, with D possibly TRBD2 on 5 matching bases. Germline lookup yields CDR1 MDHEN and CDR2 SYDVKM. Trimming left V 7 bases short and J 2 bases short, with 15 bases between. This CDR3 contains 15 residues. CDR3 nucleotides: TGTGCCAGCATCCGAGTGGGAGAGACCTACAATGAGCAGTTCTTC. Translated, it gives CASIRVGETYNEQFF. The full variable domain, in which reference TRBV28 and TRBJ2-1 provide the parts outside the CDR3, is DVKVTQSSRYLVKRTGEKVFLECVQDMDHENMFWYRQDPGLGLRLIYFSYDVKMKEKGDIPEGYSVSREKKERFSLILESASTNQTSMYLCASIRVGETYNEQFFGPGTRLTVL.

This chain connects TRBV27 to TRBJ2-3; the match to TRBD2 covers 7 bases. V gave up 5 bases and J gave up 5 bases; unmatched junction bases: 7. The germline V gene has CDR1 MNHEY and CDR2 SMNVEV (reference sequence). The length of the CDR3 is 14 residues. The CDR3 DNA reads as TGTGCCAGCAGTCCCCGGGCGGGAGAAGATACGCAGTATTTT. As protein: CASSPRAGEDTQYF.

This clonotype was seen ten or more times. This chain's CDR3 is CASKLGLAGTYEQYF. CDR3 DNA: TGTGCCAGCAAGTTGGGACTAGCGGGGACCTACGAGCAGTACTTC. The gene calls are TRBV2 and TRBJ2-7; 13 nucleotides align to TRBD2. The CDR3 is 15 residues long. V lost 7 bases and J lost 2; bases outside the gene matches: 5. Germline CDR1 reads SNHLY; CDR2 reads FYNNEI.

This clonotype came up a few times. The genes are TRBV7-9 and TRBJ2-1; 8 nucleotides match TRBD1. Trimming took 6 bases from V and 2 from J; bases not matched to a gene: 9. CDR3 size: 16 residues. CDR1 SEHNR and CDR2 FQNEAQ come from the germline V gene (reference sequence). In nucleotides, the CDR3 is TGTGCCAGCAGTCCCGACAGGGGTCCAACCTACAATGAGCAGTTCTTC. Translated, it gives CASSPDRGPTYNEQFF.

The J gene is TRBJ2-3, the V gene TRBV6-2 or TRBV6-3; 14 bases fit TRBD2. Germline V gene data show CDR1 as MNHEY and CDR2 as SVGEGT. Losses at the gene ends were 7 bases for V and 1 base for J; bases not matched to a gene: 13. The CDR3 runs to 19 residues. The CDR3 coding sequence is TGTGCCAGCACCGACCGAGGGACTAGCGGGAGAAGGGGCACAGATACGCAGTATTTT. The encoded protein is CASTDRGTSGRRGTDTQYF.

This clonotype has just a few counts. J is TRBJ2-1 and V is TRBV11-1, with 7 nucleotides matching TRBD2. The V and J ends lost 0 bases and 8 bases, in that order; junction bases with no gene match: 1. This CDR3 has 13 amino acids. Germline assignment: CDR1 SGHAT and CDR2 FQDESV (reference sequence). Written as DNA, the CDR3 is TGTGCCAGCAGCTTAGCACTAGCGCATGAGCAGTTCTTC. Translated, it gives CASSLALAHEQFF.

The V call is TRBV4-3, the J call TRBJ2-1, with D perhaps TRBD2 (6 bases). Trimming shortened V by 0 bases and J by 7 bases, and 16 bases separated the two germline ends. This CDR3 spans 16 amino acids. Germline assignment: CDR1 LGHNA and CDR2 YSLEER. The CDR3 spells CASSQESGLSGNEQFF. In DNA form, the CDR3 reads TGCGCCAGCAGCCAAGAAAGCGGACTAAGCGGAAATGAGCAGTTCTTC.

J is TRBJ1-1 and V is TRBV6-1, with D possibly being TRBD1 (5 bases). The CDR3 contains 15 residues. V lost 6 bases, J lost 1 base, and 15 bases lay in between. Germline V CDR1 and CDR2: MNHNS, SASEGT. The CDR3 coding sequence is TGTGCCAGCAGGATAAGAAATCAGGGGAACACTGAAGCTTTCTTT. Protein product: CASRIRNQGNTEAFF.

This clonotype showed up just a few times. The rearrangement links TRBV7-9 to TRBJ2-5; TRBD1 or TRBD2 may be the D gene (6 bases each). CDR1 is SEHNR and CDR2 is FQNEAQ in the germline V gene (reference sequence). V shed 5 bases and J shed 3 bases, with 19 bases lying between them. The CDR3 loop spans 16 amino acids. This CDR3 is CASSLGGNGGKETQYF. The DNA of the CDR3 is TGTGCCAGCAGCCTAGGGGGAAACGGAGGGAAAGAGACCCAGTACTTC.

This clonotype was recorded a few times. The rearrangement uses TRBV7-9 and TRBJ2-7; 7 positions match TRBD1. CDR3 length: 14 residues. Germline V gives CDR1 SEHNR, CDR2 FQNEAQ (reference sequence). J was trimmed by 0 bases and V by 6 bases; bases with no gene match: 5. The CDR3 is CASRKTGSSYEQYF. The CDR3 nucleotides read TGTGCCAGCAGAAAGACAGGGAGCTCCTACGAGCAGTACTTC. The variable domain in full, completed from reference TRBV7-9 and TRBJ2-7, reads DTGVSQNPRHKITKRGQNVTFRCDPISEHNRLYWYRQTLGQGPEFLTYFQNEAQLEKSRLLSDRFSAERPKGSFSTLEIQRTEQGDSAMYLCASRKTGSSYEQYFGPGTRLTVT.

This clonotype was seen more than once but under ten times. The rearrangement uses TRBV4-3 and TRBJ2-2; D unclear. Germline assignment: CDR1 LGHNA and CDR2 YSLEER. V was trimmed by 0 bases and J by 1 base, leaving 6 bases between them. This CDR3 spans 15 amino acids. The CDR3 reads CASSQETGNTGELFF. The CDR3 nucleotides are TGCGCCAGCAGCCAAGAAACGGGGAACACCGGGGAGCTGTTTTTT.

The genes are TRBV7-2 and TRBJ2-3; tentatively, D is TRBD2 (5 bases). The V gene lost 4 bases and the J gene lost 2 bases, with 10 bases spanning the gap. The length of the CDR3 is 14 residues. Germline values: CDR1 SGHTA, CDR2 FQGNSA. This CDR3 is CASSSDYLTDTQYF. The CDR3, as DNA: TGTGCCAGCAGCTCTGACTACCTCACAGATACGCAGTATTTT.

This clonotype showed up just a few times. The rearrangement links TRBV7-9 to TRBJ1-1; D ambiguous. The CDR3 has 17 amino acids. Germline CDR1 reads SEHNR; CDR2 reads FQNEAQ (reference sequence). The V and J ends lost 5 bases and 3 bases respectively, with 22 bases between them. In DNA form, the CDR3 reads TGTGCCAGCAGCCTACCCCTGGCCCGCTCTCCAGACACTGAAGCTTTCTTT. It is translated as CASSLPLARSPDTEAFF.

At least ten counts were recorded for this clonotype. The chain joins TRBV7-8 to TRBJ2-7; 7 positions match TRBD1. Germline lookup yields CDR1 SGHVS and CDR2 FQNEAQ. Trimming at V came to 4 bases and at J to 3 bases, leaving 6 bases not matched to a gene. The CDR3 is 14 amino acids. The chain's CDR3 is CASSYRTGVYEQYF. DNA for the CDR3: TGTGCCAGCAGCTACCGGACAGGTGTCTACGAGCAGTACTTC.